A selection of T cell receptor beta chains follows, all from one sample in a study of T-cell reconstitution after alpha-beta-depleted transplantation in children. TCRdb called the PCR reads again in MiXCR, with one record for every CDR3 protein. Among almost 500,000 distinct CDR3 sequences listed, around an eighth were seen once. Specimen: PBMCs from the stem cell graft donor, collected from the stem cell graft. The source is a human donor who donated a stem cell graft to a child with combined immunodeficiency. Each CDR3 is given with its conserved first and last residue. The D gene is left open where the match is weak. Size tells how often a clone was seen (once, few, many) or the class of an expanded clone, and some rows leave it out.

clone size	CDR3 length	V gene	J gene	D gene	CDR3 protein	CDR3 DNA
few	15	TRBV3-1	TRBJ2-3	.	CASSQEAYSTDTQYF	TGTGCCAGCAGCCAAGAGGCTTATAGCACAGATACGCAGTATTTT
few	13	TRBV6-1	TRBJ2-7	.	CASSETPTYEQYF	TGTGCCAGCAGTGAAACCCCGACTTACGAGCAGTACTTC
.	15	TRBV3-1	TRBJ2-1	.	CASSQVARLYNEQFF	TGTGCCAGCAGCCAAGTAGCTCGCCTCTACAATGAGCAGTTCTTC
many	14	TRBV20-1	TRBJ2-2	.	CSARDQGRTGELFF	TGCAGTGCTAGAGATCAGGGGAGAACCGGGGAGCTGTTTTTT
.	16	TRBV27	TRBJ2-2	.	CASRRTQGKGIGKLFF	TGTGCCAGCAGACGAACTCAGGGGAAGGGTATCGGGAAGCTGTTTTTT
few	13	TRBV12-3/TRBV12-4	TRBJ2-3	.	CASSLKGLGRLYF	TGTGCCAGCAGTCTGAAGGGACTTGGGAGGCTGTATTTT
many	13	TRBV30	TRBJ1-3	.	CAWKRGAGNTIYF	TGTGCCTGGAAACGGGGCGCTGGAAACACCATATATTTT
many	18	TRBV12-3/TRBV12-4	TRBJ2-1	TRBD2	CASRLTSGRAPSYNEQFF	TGTGCCAGCAGGTTGACTAGCGGGAGGGCCCCCTCCTACAATGAGCAGTTCTTC
many	17	TRBV21-1	TRBJ2-7	.	CASSKGVSQGGSYEQYF	TGTGCCAGCAGCAAAGGGGTATCACAGGGGGGATCCTACGAGCAGTACTTC
many	15	TRBV7-2	TRBJ2-3	.	CASSSVGVSTDTQYF	TGTGCCAGCAGCTCGGTCGGTGTTAGCACAGATACGCAGTATTTT
few	12	TRBV7-6	TRBJ1-3	.	CASWTDGNTIYF	TGTGCCAGCTGGACAGATGGAAACACCATATATTTT
many	15	TRBV12-3/TRBV12-4	TRBJ2-2	.	CASSRGGAGTGELFF	TGTGCCAGCAGTAGAGGGGGCGCGGGGACCGGGGAGCTGTTTTTT
many	12	TRBV6-6	TRBJ2-7	.	CASLSYRQAMYF	TGTGCCAGTTTATCCTACCGACAAGCTATGTACTTC
few	12	TRBV11-3	TRBJ2-1	.	CASSSVPHEQFF	TGTGCCAGCAGCTCGGTCCCCCATGAGCAGTTCTTC
.	15	TRBV9	TRBJ2-2	.	CASSVGLASTGELFF	TGTGCCAGCAGCGTAGGGCTAGCGAGCACCGGGGAGCTGTTTTTT
many	15	TRBV5-1	TRBJ2-5	.	CASSLLGGEKETQYF	TGCGCCAGCAGCTTGCTCGGGGGCGAGAAAGAGACCCAGTACTTC
.	14	TRBV12-3/TRBV12-4	TRBJ2-7	.	CASSFDRTMLEQYF	TGTGCCAGCAGTTTTGACAGGACGATGCTCGAGCAGTACTTC
.	15	TRBV12-3/TRBV12-4	TRBJ1-4	.	CASSLVTGTNEKLFF	TGTGCCAGCAGCTTAGTGACAGGAACTAATGAAAAACTGTTTTTT
.	17	TRBV4-3	TRBJ2-1	TRBD2	CASSQDALAGTYNEQFF	TGCGCCAGCAGCCAAGATGCGTTAGCGGGGACCTACAATGAGCAGTTCTTC
few	14	TRBV9	TRBJ2-2	.	CASSALLGTGELFF	TGTGCCAGCAGCGCCCTACTAGGCACCGGGGAGCTGTTTTTT
many	19	TRBV11-1	TRBJ1-2	.	CASSNLIGFQGTTNYGYTF	TGTGCCAGCAGCAACCTAATTGGGTTCCAGGGGACCACTAACTATGGCTACACCTTC
.	15	TRBV27	TRBJ2-7	.	CASSTPAGSSYEQYF	TGTGCCAGCAGTACCCCGGCGGGGAGCTCCTACGAGCAGTACTTC
many	12	TRBV6-2/TRBV6-3	TRBJ2-7	.	CASKGRSYEQYF	TGTGCCAGCAAGGGCAGATCCTACGAGCAGTACTTC
.	15	TRBV29-1	TRBJ2-1	TRBD2	CSVVLAPSSYNEQFF	TGCAGCGTTGTACTAGCGCCTTCCTCCTACAATGAGCAGTTCTTC
once	16	TRBV5-6	TRBJ2-6	.	CASSLSQLGRLGGLTF	TGTGCCAGCAGCTTGTCCCAGCTGGGCAGGCTAGGCGGTCTGACTTTC
.	15	TRBV5-1	TRBJ2-1	.	CASSRVPSDYNEQFF	TGCGCCAGCAGCCGAGTGCCGTCCGACTACAATGAGCAGTTCTTC
many	16	TRBV5-6	TRBJ2-1	TRBD2	CASSLGVAGVYNEQFF	TGTGCCAGCAGCTTGGGGGTAGCGGGAGTCTACAATGAGCAGTTCTTC
few	16	TRBV29-1	TRBJ2-3	.	CSVEGGDRLQIDTQYF	TGCAGCGTTGAAGGTGGAGACAGGTTGCAGATAGATACGCAGTATTTT
.	14	TRBV12-3/TRBV12-4	TRBJ2-1	.	CASSPPQGPDEQFF	TGTGCCAGCAGCCCTCCCCAAGGTCCGGATGAGCAGTTCTTC
few	14	TRBV27	TRBJ1-5	.	CASSLLDTDQPQHF	TGTGCCAGCAGTTTATTAGACACTGATCAGCCCCAGCATTTT
few	17	TRBV7-2	TRBJ2-7	.	CASSFNLQGFPYYEQYF	TGTGCCAGCAGCTTTAACCTCCAGGGGTTTCCCTACTACGAGCAGTACTTC
few	15	TRBV6-5	TRBJ1-3	.	CASSYGERSGNTIYF	TGTGCCAGCAGTTATGGGGAGCGCTCTGGAAACACCATATATTTT
few	17	TRBV29-1	TRBJ2-2	TRBD2	CSVLGTSGGANTGELFF	TGCAGCGTCCTCGGGACTAGCGGGGGAGCGAACACCGGGGAGCTGTTTTTT
many	13	TRBV9	TRBJ1-2	TRBD1	CASSRTGPYGYTF	TGTGCCAGCAGCAGGACAGGCCCCTATGGCTACACCTTC
.	16	TRBV7-3	TRBJ2-2	.	CASNRRASPNTGELFF	TGTGCCAGCAACCGGAGGGCCTCCCCAAACACCGGGGAGCTGTTTTTT
few	15	TRBV5-1	TRBJ1-1	.	CASSWGRRGNTEAFF	TGCGCCAGCAGCTGGGGGCGCCGGGGGAACACTGAAGCTTTCTTT
few	15	TRBV5-1	TRBJ2-6	.	CASRTEPSGANVLTF	TGCGCCAGTCGGACGGAACCCTCTGGGGCCAACGTCCTGACTTTC
.	14	TRBV20-1	TRBJ2-1	.	CSARNELRYNEQFF	TGCAGTGCTAGGAACGAGCTCAGGTACAATGAGCAGTTCTTC
.	17	TRBV12-3/TRBV12-4	TRBJ2-3	.	CASSSAHHWDSTDTQYF	TGTGCCAGCAGTTCGGCCCACCACTGGGACAGCACAGATACGCAGTATTTT
.	15	TRBV20-1	TRBJ2-1	TRBD2	CSATGTLAGVNEQFF	TGCAGCGCAACCGGTACCTTAGCGGGAGTTAATGAGCAGTTCTTC
.	13	TRBV19	TRBJ1-3	.	CASNRTTGNTIYF	TGTGCCAGTAATCGGACAACGGGAAACACCATATATTTT
few	22	TRBV20-1	TRBJ2-6	.	CSARDLGSTEQNLSSGANVLTF	TGCAGTGCTAGAGATCTGGGGTCGACCGAACAAAACCTCAGCTCTGGGGCCAACGTCCTGACTTTC
once	12	TRBV4-2	TRBJ2-7	.	CAISRGLYEQYF	TGTGCCATCAGCCGAGGGCTTTACGAGCAGTACTTC
many	16	TRBV6-2/TRBV6-3	TRBJ2-1	.	CASSYMPPSRNNEQFF	TGTGCCAGCAGTTACATGCCCCCCTCGAGAAACAATGAGCAGTTCTTC
.	13	TRBV7-2	TRBJ2-1	TRBD2	CASGGFSYNEQFF	TGTGCCTCCGGGGGGTTCTCCTACAATGAGCAGTTCTTC
many	11	TRBV25-1	TRBJ2-2	.	CASRITGELFF	TGTGCCAGCAGGATCACCGGGGAGCTGTTTTTT
many	13	TRBV29-1	TRBJ2-1	.	CSVGRGSYNEQFF	TGCAGCGTTGGCAGGGGTTCCTACAATGAGCAGTTCTTC
.	14	TRBV5-6	TRBJ1-5	.	CASSFYVNNQPQHF	TGTGCCAGCAGCTTCTATGTAAACAATCAGCCCCAGCATTTT
.	15	TRBV10-3	TRBJ2-7	TRBD1	CAISDGTEVTYEQYF	TGTGCCATCAGTGATGGGACAGAAGTGACCTACGAGCAGTACTTC
.	14	TRBV10-3	TRBJ2-7	TRBD2	CAISDPGTTYEQYF	TGTGCCATCAGTGACCCAGGGACTACATACGAGCAGTACTTC